One TCR beta chain is described in this entry. What it recognizes is unknown. The V gene's germline CDR1 is ENHRY and CDR2 SYGVKD. The ends lost 6 bases at V and 4 bases at J; junction bases unmatched: 5. CDR3 length equals 13 residues. This sample was taken from a study of T cell responses to AZD1222 COVID-19 vaccine. General study results and limits: Only a handful of people who got AZD1222 tested seropositive at baseline. Spike-wide coverage was observed for vaccine-associated CD4 TCRs, with dominant responses at 160-218 and 743-854. The peak T cell response came first, and repertoires were sampled only after it.

Profiled with immunoSEQ multiplex PCR; TCRdb holds only in-frame clones, not every one. The sample lists about 72,000 clones, nearly 90% occurring once. Doses given second, at about 4 or about 12 weeks, were pooled. The source of this sequence is an adult who received the AZD1222 COVID-19 vaccine. This sequence joins TRBV10-3 and TRBJ1-2; 7 nucleotides agree with TRBD1. Material: peripheral blood, obtained 28 days after the second AZD1222 dose. The CDR3 loop is CAIREGDSYGYTF. In nucleotides, the CDR3 is TGTGCCATCAGGGAAGGGGACAGCTATGGCTACACCTTC.